This T cell receptor beta chain was sequenced for a study of blood T cells in healthy people across ages. Study-wide points: Donors of long life had a larger count of naive CD4+ cells and greater diversity than aged donors.

This clonotype was picked up many times. As yet, its antigen is unknown. Donors each provided about 9.5 milliliters of peripheral blood. For the second PCR, which ran for about 6 to 12 cycles, a sample-barcoded 5' primer and a J-beta primer mix were used. TCRdb reanalysed the 5' RACE reads using MiXCR and keeps one entry per CDR3 protein. The table lists 750,000 to 950,000 distinct CDR3 sequences, 25% to 30% of them singletons. The V and J ends lost 3 bases and 0 bases respectively, with 9 bases between them. CDR1 and CDR2 (germline): SEHNR, FQNEAQ (reference sequence). This CDR3 has 15 residues. A further study also used this sample, focusing on T cells of mothers and their children. According to that study: Material was donated by three healthy Caucasian mothers and their six children.

The origin of this receptor is a woman aged 40 to 55 in good health. The chain joins TRBV7-9 to TRBJ2-4; the D gene is possibly TRBD1 (6 bases). What was sequenced was blood. This chain's CDR3 is CASSFLDRAKNIQYF. In nucleotides, the CDR3 is TGTGCCAGCAGCTTTCTGGACAGAGCCAAAAACATTCAGTACTTC. The variable domain in full, completed from reference TRBV7-9 and TRBJ2-4, reads DTGVSQNPRHKITKRGQNVTFRCDPISEHNRLYWYRQTLGQGPEFLTYFQNEAQLEKSRLLSDRFSAERPKGSFSTLEIQRTEQGDSAMYLCASSFLDRAKNIQYFGAGTRLSVL.